The rows below give T cell receptor beta chains drawn from one sample of a study of blood T cells in healthy people across ages. TCRdb reprocessed the 5' RACE reads with MiXCR, giving one entry per CDR3 protein. Of 650,000 to 800,000 distinct CDR3 sequences in the sample, about 50% are singletons; the top ten hold less than 15%. Sequenced input: blood. The receptors come from a woman older than 75 in good health. CDR3s include the opening cysteine and the closing phenylalanine or tryptophan. Fields, in order: CDR3 protein, clone size, J gene, V gene. Only part of the rows carry a size: once, few, many, or a class if the clone is expanded.

cdr3_aa: CSASSGRSTHEQYF; clone_size: NA; j_call: TRBJ2-7; v_call: TRBV20-1
cdr3_aa: CTSSQRGNTGELFF; clone_size: NA; j_call: TRBJ2-2; v_call: TRBV4-1
cdr3_aa: CASTQRRGGETQYF; clone_size: NA; j_call: TRBJ2-5; v_call: TRBV6-2/TRBV6-3
cdr3_aa: CSSVWGRTDTQYF; clone_size: many; j_call: TRBJ2-3; v_call: TRBV29-1
cdr3_aa: CSAGQSTKEGQFF; clone_size: NA; j_call: TRBJ2-1; v_call: TRBV29-1
cdr3_aa: CSAPPLSGSYEQYF; clone_size: once; j_call: TRBJ2-7; v_call: TRBV20-1
cdr3_aa: CASSWAGAYNEQFF; clone_size: NA; j_call: TRBJ2-1; v_call: TRBV28
cdr3_aa: CSAMGQREETQYF; clone_size: NA; j_call: NA; v_call: TRBV20-1
cdr3_aa: CASSLELDRVYEQYF; clone_size: many; j_call: NA; v_call: TRBV11-2
cdr3_aa: CASSPGEPTEAFF; clone_size: NA; j_call: TRBJ1-1; v_call: TRBV4-1
cdr3_aa: CACSAQTSGGTEAFF; clone_size: NA; j_call: TRBJ1-1; v_call: TRBV6-1
cdr3_aa: CSVGLFLADTQYF; clone_size: NA; j_call: TRBJ2-3; v_call: TRBV29-1
cdr3_aa: CASSIGGQVVETQYF; clone_size: many; j_call: TRBJ2-5; v_call: TRBV5-1
cdr3_aa: CASSPGYSSTDTQYF; clone_size: few; j_call: TRBJ2-3; v_call: TRBV27
cdr3_aa: CASKAPGQYREQYF; clone_size: many; j_call: TRBJ2-7; v_call: TRBV27
cdr3_aa: CASSRTGGPLQETQYF; clone_size: NA; j_call: TRBJ2-5; v_call: TRBV6-5
cdr3_aa: CASSDPNTGELFF; clone_size: NA; j_call: TRBJ2-2; v_call: TRBV25-1